This TCR beta chain was retrieved from a study of T cell changes during pregnancy in multiple sclerosis. Sequenced by immunoSEQ multiplex PCR; TCRdb stores in-frame clones only, minus some. The sample includes around 36,000 clones, under 95% seen only once; the top ten take around 13%. The CDR3 consists of 16 residues. The V and J ends lost 5 bases and 5 bases, in that order; junction bases with no gene match: 12. From germline, CDR1 is PRHDT and CDR2 FYEKMQ (reference sequence). The origin of this receptor is a female donor with multiple sclerosis, enrolled in a pregnancy study. The V call is TRBV13, the J call TRBJ2-1; 7 bases fit TRBD1. This sample comprised CD8+ T cells from peripheral blood mononuclear cells, obtained in the first trimester of pregnancy. CDR3 in DNA: TGTGCCAGCAGCCCGAGCCCCGGGACAGCTAACAATGAGCAGTTCTTC. This codes for CASSPSPGTANNEQFF.